This T cell receptor beta chain was identified in a study of cytomegalovirus exposure and HLA in healthy donors. Using immunoSEQ multiplex PCR, the repertoire was profiled, and TCRdb retains in-frame clones only, with some absent. The sample includes 150,000 to 200,000 clones, more than 75% seen only once; the top ten take over 1.1%. Separate from the approximately 670-subject first cohort, the 120-subject validation cohort was the one that the donors belonged to. Study-level points and caveats: Three chains tied to CMV proved CMV antigen-specific in vitro. TCR clusters originating in the first cohort tended to co-occur in the roughly 130 validation repertoires, according to a later analysis.

Points on this clone: The antigen is unknown.

The CDR3 is 14 residues long. CDR1 is GTSNPN and CDR2 is SVGIG in the germline V gene (reference sequence). Trimming stripped 3 bases from V and 7 bases from J, with 17 bases between. This sequence joins TRBV30 and TRBJ2-3; D may be TRBD1 (6 bases). This clonotype was sampled from a woman between 18 and 29 years old in good health and CMV-seronegative. The material sequenced was PBMCs. In nucleotides, the CDR3 is TGTGCCTGGAGAGGCAACTCACAGGGAAATACGCAGTATTTT. Translated, it gives CAWRGNSQGNTQYF.